This TCR beta chain was sequenced during a study of T cells after yellow fever vaccination. In its sample, this clonotype was seen many times. Its antigen is still unknown. Between the trimmed V and J ends, which lost 1 base and 7 bases, there was a span of 17 bases. The germline CDR1 and CDR2 sequences are DFQATT and SNEGSKA (reference sequence). The CDR3 runs to 15 residues. TCRdb independently ran MiXCR on the 5' RACE reads; one entry per CDR3 protein. The sample carries about 150,000 distinct CDR3 sequences, approximately 6.6% recorded once. General observations from the study: Weaker, the secondary response peaked sooner, at day 5 versus 15.

This sequence originates from a man younger than 45 who received the YFV17D yellow fever vaccine. Sequenced material: CD4+ T cells sorted from PBMCs, taken 10 days after the yellow fever booster vaccination. The chain combines TRBV20-1 with TRBJ2-1; a possible D gene is TRBD2 (5 bases). The DNA of the CDR3 is TGCAGTGCTAGAGGCATCGCGGGCATTCTTAATGAGCAGTTCTTC. Amino acids: CSARGIAGILNEQFF.